This T cell receptor (beta chain) comes out of a study of T cell repertoires in cytomegalovirus infection. The overall study: Matching HLA type, along with CMV infection, was indicated by public TCR beta signatures.

TCRdb fed the reads into MiXCR, producing one record per CDR3 protein. The sample lists 800,000 to 950,000 distinct CDR3 sequences, 30% to 35% occurring once. Trimming cost V 5 bases and J 1 base, with 11 bases left between them. This CDR3 contains 15 residues. From germline, CDR1 is SEHNR and CDR2 FQNEAQ (reference sequence). This clonotype has a handful of counts. What it binds is not known. This receptor was identified in a human donor in good health (CMV status not recorded). Some clones in this sample may be carry-over from other donors' samples. The source material was cultured CD8+ T cells from PBMCs, sampled from culture after CMV antigen stimulation. The genes are TRBV7-9 and TRBJ2-2; no reliable D call. The CDR3, as DNA: TGTGCCAGCAGCCCCCGTGCGCAGAACACCGGGGAGCTGTTTTTT. It codes for CASSPRAQNTGELFF.